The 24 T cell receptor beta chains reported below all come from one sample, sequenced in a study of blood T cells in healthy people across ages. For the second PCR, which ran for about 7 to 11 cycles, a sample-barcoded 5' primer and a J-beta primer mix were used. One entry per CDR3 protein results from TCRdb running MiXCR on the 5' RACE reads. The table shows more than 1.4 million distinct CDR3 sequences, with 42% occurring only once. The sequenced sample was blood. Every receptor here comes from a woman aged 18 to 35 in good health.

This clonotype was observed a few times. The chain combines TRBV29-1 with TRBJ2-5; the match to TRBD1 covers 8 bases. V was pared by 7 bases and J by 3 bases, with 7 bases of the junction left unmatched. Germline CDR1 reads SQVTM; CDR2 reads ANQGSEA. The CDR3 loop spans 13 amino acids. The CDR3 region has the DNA TGCAGCGGCACGACAGGGGCGAAAGAGACCCAGTACTTC. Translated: CSGTTGAKETQYF. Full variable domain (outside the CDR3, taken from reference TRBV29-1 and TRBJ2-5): SAVISQKPSRDICQRGTSLTIQCQVDSQVTMMFWYRQQPGQSLTLIATANQGSEATYESGFVIDKFPISRPNLTFSTLTVSNMSPEDSSIYLCSGTTGAKETQYFGPGTRLLVL.

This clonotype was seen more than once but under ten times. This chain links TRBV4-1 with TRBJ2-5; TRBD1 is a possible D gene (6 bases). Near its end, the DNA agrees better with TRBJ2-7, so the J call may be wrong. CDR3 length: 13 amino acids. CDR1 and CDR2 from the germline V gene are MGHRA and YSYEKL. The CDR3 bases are TGCGCCAGCAGCCAGGGACACGGCTACGAGCAGTACTTC. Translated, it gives CASSQGHGYEQYF.

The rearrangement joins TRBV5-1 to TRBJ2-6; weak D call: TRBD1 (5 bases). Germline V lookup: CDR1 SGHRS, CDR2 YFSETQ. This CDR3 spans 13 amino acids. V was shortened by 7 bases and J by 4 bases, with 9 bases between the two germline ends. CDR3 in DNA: TGCGCCAGCCAGGGTTCCGGGGCCAACGTCCTGACTTTC. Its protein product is CASQGSGANVLTF.

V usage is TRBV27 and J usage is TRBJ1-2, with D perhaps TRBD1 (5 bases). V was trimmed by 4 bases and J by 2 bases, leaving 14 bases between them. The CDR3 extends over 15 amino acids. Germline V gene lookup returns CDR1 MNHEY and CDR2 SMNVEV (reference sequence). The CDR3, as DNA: TGTGCCAGCAGTTCCGGCCCAGGGACCAACTATGGCTACACCTTC. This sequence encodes CASSSGPGTNYGYTF.

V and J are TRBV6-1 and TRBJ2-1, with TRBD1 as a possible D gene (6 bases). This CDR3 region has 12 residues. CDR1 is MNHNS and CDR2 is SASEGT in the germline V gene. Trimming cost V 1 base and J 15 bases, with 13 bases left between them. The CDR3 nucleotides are TGTGCCAGCAGTGAAGAGTGGGGGCGACGGTTCTTC. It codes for CASSEEWGRRFF.

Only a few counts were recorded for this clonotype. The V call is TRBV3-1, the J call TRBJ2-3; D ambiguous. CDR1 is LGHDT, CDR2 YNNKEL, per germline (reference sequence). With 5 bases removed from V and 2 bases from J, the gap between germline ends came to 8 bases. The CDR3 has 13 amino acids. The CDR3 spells CASSDPYTDTQYF. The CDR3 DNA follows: TGTGCCAGCAGCGACCCCTACACAGATACGCAGTATTTT.

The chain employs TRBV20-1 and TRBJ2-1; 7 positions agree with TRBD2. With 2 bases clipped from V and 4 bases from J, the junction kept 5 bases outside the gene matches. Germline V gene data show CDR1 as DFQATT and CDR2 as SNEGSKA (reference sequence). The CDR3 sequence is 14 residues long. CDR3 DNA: TGCAGTGCTAGATTCCAGCGGGGATACAATGAGCAGTTCTTC. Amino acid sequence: CSARFQRGYNEQFF.

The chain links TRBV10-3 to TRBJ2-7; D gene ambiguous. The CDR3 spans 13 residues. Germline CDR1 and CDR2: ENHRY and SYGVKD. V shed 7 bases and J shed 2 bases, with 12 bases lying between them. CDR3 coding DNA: TGTGCCATCACCGGTGACATTGCCTACGAGCAGTACTTC. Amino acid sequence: CAITGDIAYEQYF.

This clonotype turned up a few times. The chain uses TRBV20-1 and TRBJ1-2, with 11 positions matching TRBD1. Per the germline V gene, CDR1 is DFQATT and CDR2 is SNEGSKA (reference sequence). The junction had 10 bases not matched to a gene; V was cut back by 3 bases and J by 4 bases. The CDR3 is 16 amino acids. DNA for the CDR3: TGCAGTGCTAGGTTGGGACAGGGGGTGACAGGCTATGGCTACACCTTC. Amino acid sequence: CSARLGQGVTGYGYTF.

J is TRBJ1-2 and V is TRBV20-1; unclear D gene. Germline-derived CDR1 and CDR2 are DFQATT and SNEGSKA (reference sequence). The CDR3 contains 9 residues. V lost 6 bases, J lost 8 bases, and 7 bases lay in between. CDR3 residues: CSAGRGYTF. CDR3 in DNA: TGCAGTGCCGGTCGGGGCTACACCTTC.

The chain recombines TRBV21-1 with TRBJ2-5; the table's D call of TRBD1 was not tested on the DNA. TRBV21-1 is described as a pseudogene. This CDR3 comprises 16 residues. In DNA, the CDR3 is TGTGCCAGCAGCACCCCGACAGGGGCAGGCGAAGAGACCCAGTACTTC. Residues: CASSTPTGAGEETQYF.

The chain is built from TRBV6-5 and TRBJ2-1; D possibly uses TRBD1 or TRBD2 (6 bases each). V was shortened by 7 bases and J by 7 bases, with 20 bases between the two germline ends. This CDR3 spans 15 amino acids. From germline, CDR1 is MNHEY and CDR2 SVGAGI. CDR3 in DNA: TGTGCCAGCACCTCGACCCCGGGGGCGGGGAATGAGCAGTTCTTC. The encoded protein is CASTSTPGAGNEQFF.

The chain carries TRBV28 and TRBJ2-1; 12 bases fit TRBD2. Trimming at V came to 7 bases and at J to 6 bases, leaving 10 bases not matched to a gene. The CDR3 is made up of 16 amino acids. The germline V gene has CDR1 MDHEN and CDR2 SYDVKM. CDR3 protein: CASIGPSGGAANEQFF. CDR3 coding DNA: TGTGCCAGCATTGGCCCTAGCGGGGGGGCCGCCAATGAGCAGTTCTTC.

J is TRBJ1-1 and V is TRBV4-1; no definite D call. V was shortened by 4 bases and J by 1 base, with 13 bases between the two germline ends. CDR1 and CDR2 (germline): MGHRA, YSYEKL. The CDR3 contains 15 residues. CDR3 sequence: CASSLFGVPNTEAFF. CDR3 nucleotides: TGCGCCAGCAGCCTATTCGGGGTCCCGAACACTGAAGCTTTCTTT.

DNA for the CDR3: TGTGCCACCAGCAGAGATACAGGGGGTGTTGGCTACACCTTC. Protein sequence: CATSRDTGGVGYTF. J is TRBJ1-2 and V is TRBV15; TRBD1 matches at 8 bases. The CDR3 totals 14 residues. Germline trimming cut 0 bases from V and 7 bases from J; bases unmatched to any gene: 4. Germline V gene lookup returns CDR1 LNHNV and CDR2 YYDKDF (reference sequence).

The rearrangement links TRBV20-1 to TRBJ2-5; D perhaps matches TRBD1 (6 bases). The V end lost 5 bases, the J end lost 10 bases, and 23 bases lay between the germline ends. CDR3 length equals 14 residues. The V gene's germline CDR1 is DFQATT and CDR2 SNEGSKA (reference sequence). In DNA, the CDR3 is TGCAGTGCTCCTAAGATGGGGGCCGGAAAAGGCCAGTACTTC. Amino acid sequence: CSAPKMGAGKGQYF.

The CDR3 nucleotides read TGCGCCAGCAGCTTTGACAATGTGGATGAGCAGTTCTTC. As protein: CASSFDNVDEQFF. The J gene is TRBJ2-1, the V gene TRBV5-1; D is unclear. The CDR3 has 13 amino acids. Germline V lookup: CDR1 SGHRS, CDR2 YFSETQ. Trimming removed 2 bases from V and 8 bases from J, with 11 bases in between.

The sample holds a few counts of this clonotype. The CDR3, as DNA: TGTGCCAGCAGTGAGGCGACTAGCGGTTCCTACGAGCAGTACTTC. Protein sequence: CASSEATSGSYEQYF. The rearrangement uses TRBV6-1 and TRBJ2-7; 9 bases agree with TRBD2. Per the germline V gene, CDR1 is MNHNS and CDR2 is SASEGT. The CDR3 contains 15 residues. With V trimmed by 3 bases and J by 1 base, 4 bases remained unmatched.

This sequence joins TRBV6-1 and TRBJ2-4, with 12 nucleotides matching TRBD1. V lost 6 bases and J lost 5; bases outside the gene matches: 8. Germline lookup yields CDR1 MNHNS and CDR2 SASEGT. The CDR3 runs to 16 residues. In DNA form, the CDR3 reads TGTGCCAGCAGCCAACGGGGACAGGGGGCAGAAAACATTCAGTACTTC. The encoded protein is CASSQRGQGAENIQYF.

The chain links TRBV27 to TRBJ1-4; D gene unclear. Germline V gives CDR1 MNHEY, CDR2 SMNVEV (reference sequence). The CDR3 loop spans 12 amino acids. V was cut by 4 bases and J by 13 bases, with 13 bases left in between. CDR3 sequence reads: CASSSPGGRLFF. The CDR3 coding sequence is TGTGCCAGCAGTTCCCCCGGAGGGAGACTGTTTTTT.

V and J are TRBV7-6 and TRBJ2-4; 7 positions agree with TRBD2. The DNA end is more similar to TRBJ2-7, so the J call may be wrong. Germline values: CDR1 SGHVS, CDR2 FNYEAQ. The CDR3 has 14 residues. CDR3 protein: CASSSVAGGHEQYF. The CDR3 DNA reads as TGTGCCAGCAGCTCTGTAGCGGGTGGCCACGAGCAGTACTTC.

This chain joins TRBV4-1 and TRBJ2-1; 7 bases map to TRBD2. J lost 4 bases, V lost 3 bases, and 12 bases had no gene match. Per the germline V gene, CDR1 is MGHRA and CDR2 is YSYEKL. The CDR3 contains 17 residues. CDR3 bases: TGCGCCAGCAGCCAGTCGGCTACGGGAGGCCGATACAATGAGCAGTTCTTC. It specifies CASSQSATGGRYNEQFF.

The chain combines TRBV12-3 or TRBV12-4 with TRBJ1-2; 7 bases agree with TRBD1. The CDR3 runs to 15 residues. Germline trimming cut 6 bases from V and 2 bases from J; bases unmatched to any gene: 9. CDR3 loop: CASRRDSLLNYGYTF. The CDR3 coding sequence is TGTGCCAGCAGGCGGGACAGCCTGTTGAACTATGGCTACACCTTC.

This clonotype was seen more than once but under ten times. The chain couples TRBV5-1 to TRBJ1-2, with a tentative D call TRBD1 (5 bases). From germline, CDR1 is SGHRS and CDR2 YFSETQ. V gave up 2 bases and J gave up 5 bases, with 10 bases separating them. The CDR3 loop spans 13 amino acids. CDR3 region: CASSFGTDYGYTF. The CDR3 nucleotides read TGCGCCAGCAGCTTCGGGACGGATTATGGCTACACCTTC.